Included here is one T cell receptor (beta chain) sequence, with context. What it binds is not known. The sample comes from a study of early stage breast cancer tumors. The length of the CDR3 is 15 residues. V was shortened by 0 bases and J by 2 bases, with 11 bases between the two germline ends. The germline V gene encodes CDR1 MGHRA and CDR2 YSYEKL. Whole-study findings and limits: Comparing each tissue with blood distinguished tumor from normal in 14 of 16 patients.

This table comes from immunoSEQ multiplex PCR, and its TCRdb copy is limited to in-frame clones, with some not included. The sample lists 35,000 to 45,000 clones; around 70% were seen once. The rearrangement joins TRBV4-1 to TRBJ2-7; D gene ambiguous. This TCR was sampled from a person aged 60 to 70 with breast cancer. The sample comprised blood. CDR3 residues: CASSQDRHPAYEQYF. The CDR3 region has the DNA TGCGCCAGCAGCCAAGATAGACACCCCGCCTACGAGCAGTACTTC.